The rows below give T cell receptor beta chains drawn from one sample of a study of blood T cells in healthy people across ages. TCRdb processed the 5' RACE reads anew with MiXCR; each CDR3 protein has one entry. The data hold about 1.8 million distinct CDR3 sequences, with about 50% observed a single time. The sequenced material came from blood. These receptors all come from a woman aged 40 to 50 in good health. Each CDR3 is given with its conserved first and last residue. The D gene is left open where the match is weak. Size is omitted from some rows. Given values are once, few, many or a class for expanded clones.

J | V | D | size | CDR3 | DNA
TRBJ2-5 | TRBV5-1 | NA | NA | CASSLDDRAGETQYF | TGCGCCAGTAGCTTGGACGACAGGGCGGGGGAGACCCAGTACTTC
TRBJ2-3 | TRBV20-1 | TRBD2 | NA | CSASLAGGHTDTQYF | TGCAGTGCTTCACTAGCGGGGGGGCACACAGATACGCAGTATTTT
TRBJ2-7 | TRBV6-1 | NA | NA | CASSDDYEQYF | TGTGCCAGCAGTGATGACTACGAGCAGTACTTC
TRBJ2-5 | TRBV4-2 | NA | NA | CASSQGGASGQETQYF | TGTGCCAGCAGCCAAGGGGGGGCTAGCGGCCAAGAGACCCAGTACTTC
TRBJ1-1 | TRBV6-6 | NA | once | CASSNYRSSEAFF | TGTGCCAGCAGTAATTACAGATCCTCAGAAGCTTTCTTT
TRBJ2-1 | TRBV6-5 | NA | once | CASGYERVRFF | TGTGCCAGCGGCTACGAAAGGGTGCGGTTCTTC
TRBJ2-7 | TRBV14 | NA | few | CASSQVPPGAVSYEQYF | TGTGCCAGCAGCCAAGTTCCCCCGGGGGCTGTATCCTACGAGCAGTACTTC
TRBJ2-1 | TRBV4-2 | TRBD2 | many | CASSPSSGAGHGQFF | TGTGCCAGCAGCCCATCTAGCGGGGCTGGACACGGGCAGTTCTTC
TRBJ2-3 | TRBV28 | TRBD2 | NA | CASSILGGDTDTQYF | TGTGCCAGCAGTATCCTGGGGGGGGACACAGATACGCAGTATTTT
TRBJ2-1 | TRBV29-1 | NA | NA | CSARDIGSYNEQFF | TGCAGCGCCCGGGACATAGGCTCCTACAATGAGCAGTTCTTC
TRBJ1-2 | TRBV4-2 | NA | few | CASSQDAGTLNRGYTF | TGTGCCAGCAGCCAAGATGCCGGGACGCTGAATAGGGGCTACACCTTC
TRBJ2-5 | TRBV29-1 | TRBD1 | few | CSVGTGTFETQYF | TGCAGCGTTGGGACAGGGACCTTCGAGACCCAGTACTTC
TRBJ2-7 | TRBV5-1 | NA | NA | CASSTQGSYGQYF | TGCGCCAGCAGTACCCAGGGATCCTACGGGCAGTACTTC
TRBJ2-2 | TRBV7-2 | TRBD1 | once | CASSSYRGSNTGELFF | TGTGCCAGCAGCTCATACAGGGGATCGAACACCGGGGAGCTGTTTTTT
TRBJ2-5 | TRBV29-1 | TRBD1 | NA | CSALTGGFFETQYF | TGCAGCGCTTTGACAGGGGGGTTCTTTGAGACCCAGTACTTC
TRBJ2-3 | TRBV7-9 | NA | NA | CTSSSQGGSTDTQYF | TGTACCAGCAGCTCTCAAGGGGGATCCACAGATACGCAGTATTTT
TRBJ2-1 | TRBV5-1 | TRBD2 | few | CASSFFSGGSSYNEQFF | TGCGCCAGCAGCTTTTTCTCCGGGGGGAGCTCCTACAATGAGCAGTTCTTC
TRBJ2-1 | TRBV29-1 | TRBD2 | NA | CSVGGTSGGNEQFF | TGCAGCGTGGGGGGGACTAGCGGGGGTAATGAGCAGTTCTTC
TRBJ2-7 | TRBV7-9 | NA | few | CASSESGTYEQYF | TGTGCCAGCAGCGAGTCAGGAACCTACGAGCAGTACTTC
TRBJ1-6 | TRBV7-2 | TRBD1 | NA | CASSIRTGIRTPLHF | TGTGCCAGCAGCATCAGGACAGGGATACGAACACCCCTCCACTTT
TRBJ2-1 | TRBV7-9 | TRBD1 | few | CASSFRQGSYNEQFF | TGTGCCAGCAGCTTTCGACAGGGATCCTACAATGAGCAGTTCTTC
TRBJ2-1 | TRBV7-2 | NA | NA | CASSLEGGLGEQFF | TGTGCCAGCAGCTTAGAGGGGGGCCTGGGTGAGCAGTTCTTC
TRBJ2-4 | TRBV6-5 | NA | NA | CASSARSLPKNIQYF | TGTGCCAGCTCGGCCAGGTCGTTACCCAAAAACATTCAGTACTTC
TRBJ2-4 | TRBV7-9 | NA | NA | CASSLQGGAKNIQYF | TGTGCCAGCAGCTTACAAGGTGGGGCCAAAAACATTCAGTACTTC
TRBJ1-6 | TRBV11-2 | NA | NA | CASSLVSTTSPLHF | TGTGCCAGCAGCTTAGTTTCGACTACTTCACCCCTCCACTTT
TRBJ2-7 | TRBV6-2/TRBV6-3 | TRBD1 | NA | CASRHRDSGSYEQYF | TGTGCCAGCAGACACAGGGACAGCGGTTCCTACGAGCAGTACTTC
TRBJ2-3 | TRBV2 | NA | NA | CASPEGRSNTQYF | TGTGCCAGCCCGGAGGGGCGCAGTAATACGCAGTATTTT